The next 21 T cell receptor beta chains were all read from a single sample in a study of T cells in Graves' hyperthyroidism and ophthalmopathy. From RNA transcripts, TCR beta CDR3 regions were amplified. Carried out on the TCR CDR3, a first-round RT-PCR used the HTBI primer set. TCRdb independently ran MiXCR on the multiplex PCR reads; one entry per CDR3 protein. Seen here are fewer than 400,000 distinct CDR3 sequences, about an eighth observed once, and the top ten hold 25% to 30%. The material sequenced was blood. Every receptor here comes from a man aged 45-65 years with Graves' ophthalmopathy.

The genes are TRBV29-1 and TRBJ2-7; no clear D. The CDR3 is made up of 11 amino acids. V was trimmed by 6 bases and J by 0 bases, leaving 6 bases between them. CDR1 is SQVTM and CDR2 is ANQGSEA in the germline V gene. CDR3 DNA sequence: TGCAGCGTGCGGACCTCCTACGAGCAGTACTTC. Translation: CSVRTSYEQYF.

V is TRBV12-3 or TRBV12-4 and J is TRBJ1-1, with TRBD1 matching 7 bases. Unmatched junction bases numbered 6, after V lost 5 bases and J lost 0 bases. The CDR3 extends over 15 amino acids. The CDR3 reads CASSPRDRMNTEAFF. CDR3 in DNA: TGTGCCAGCAGTCCCCGGGACAGAATGAACACTGAAGCTTTCTTT.

The chain recombines TRBV2 with TRBJ2-1; 12 bases match TRBD2. With 8 bases clipped from V and 7 bases from J, the junction kept 18 bases outside the gene matches. This CDR3 spans 18 amino acids. Germline V gene sequence: CDR1 SNHLY, CDR2 FYNNEI. The CDR3 DNA sequence: TGTGCCAGCTGGCCGGGACTAGCGGGTCCCCGCCGTATAAATGAGCAGTTCTTC. Translated: CASWPGLAGPRRINEQFF. Full variable domain (rest looked up from reference TRBV2 and TRBJ2-1): EPEVTQTPSHQVTQMGQEVILRCVPISNHLYFYWYRQILGQKVEFLVSFYNNEISEKSEIFDDQFSVERPDGSNFTLKIRSTKLEDSAMYFCASWPGLAGPRRINEQFFGPGTRLTVL.

The CDR3 DNA is TGTGCCAGCAGTACCCTGACTAGCGGGAGCTTCACAGATACGCAGTATTTT. Encoded protein: CASSTLTSGSFTDTQYF. This chain links TRBV12-3 or TRBV12-4 with TRBJ2-3, with 12 bases that match TRBD2. This CDR3 is 17 amino acids long. Unmatched junction bases numbered 8, after V lost 5 bases and J lost 2 bases.

This clonotype was seen repeatedly, ten times or more. This chain links TRBV7-2 with TRBJ1-5; D remains unclear. CDR1 and CDR2 from the germline V gene are SGHTA and FQGNSA. This CDR3 comprises 15 residues. V lost 5 bases to trimming and J lost 0 bases, with 11 bases between them. CDR3 bases: TGTGCCAGCAGCCGTAGTATGTATAGCAATCAGCCCCAGCATTTT. Its protein is CASSRSMYSNQPQHF.

This chain connects TRBV30 to TRBJ2-7; no clear D gene. The V and J ends lost 3 bases and 3 bases respectively, with 6 bases between them. The length of the CDR3 is 11 residues. Per germline, CDR1 GTSNPN and CDR2 SVGIG (reference sequence). CDR3 sequence reads: CAWSPGYEQYF. The DNA for the CDR3 is TGTGCCTGGAGCCCGGGCTACGAGCAGTACTTC. Together with reference TRBV30 and TRBJ2-7, the CDR3 gives the full variable domain: SQTIHQWPATLVQPVGSPLSLECTVEGTSNPNLYWYRQAAGRGLQLLFYSVGIGQISSEVPQNLSASRPQDRQFILSSKKLLLSDSGFYLCAWSPGYEQYFGPGTRLTVT.

This chain joins TRBV5-1 and TRBJ1-6; D is perhaps TRBD1 (6 bases). Germline CDR1 reads SGHRS; CDR2 reads YFSETQ. The CDR3 loop spans 12 amino acids. Trimming shortened V by 3 bases and J by 15 bases, and 13 bases separated the two germline ends. CDR3 in amino acids: CASSSQGSGLHF. DNA of the CDR3: TGCGCCAGCAGCTCCCAGGGGAGCGGCCTCCACTTT.

This clonotype was seen a handful of times. The chain carries TRBV19 and TRBJ2-1, with unresolved D. Germline V lookup: CDR1 LNHDA, CDR2 SQIVND (reference sequence). V shed 1 base and J shed 6 bases, with 22 bases lying between them. The CDR3 has 18 residues. CDR3 coding DNA: TGTGCCAGTAGTATAGTCTTACCGAGAGCTCCCCAGCTCAATGAGCAGTTCTTC. Translated, it gives CASSIVLPRAPQLNEQFF.

Concerning this clonotype itself: A read error is possible here, since a much larger clone lies one base away. The V call is TRBV20-1, the J call TRBJ1-1, with a possible D match to TRBD1 (5 bases). This CDR3 comprises 13 residues. CDR1 DFQATT and CDR2 SNEGSKA come from the germline V gene (reference sequence). V lost 7 bases and J lost 6, with 18 bases in between. CDR3 protein: CSGRQQPNAEAFF. The DNA for the CDR3 is TGCAGTGGGAGACAGCAACCTAACGCTGAAGCTTTCTTT.

At least ten counts were recorded for this clonotype. The chain links TRBV30 to TRBJ2-1, with unresolved D. Trimming stripped 1 base from V and 8 bases from J, with 9 bases between. The CDR3 consists of 12 residues. From germline, CDR1 is GTSNPN and CDR2 SVGIG (reference sequence). The CDR3 DNA reads TGTGCCTGGAGTGGCGCAACCGATGAGCAGTTCTTC. Translation gives CAWSGATDEQFF.

In this sample, this clonotype turned up many times. The rearrangement links TRBV6-2 or TRBV6-3 to TRBJ1-1; TRBD1 aligns across 7 bases. Germline V gives CDR1 MNHEY, CDR2 SVGEGT. With 4 bases clipped from V and 3 bases from J, the junction kept 5 bases outside the gene matches. This CDR3 has 14 amino acids. The CDR3 bases are TGTGCCAGCAGTTTTCGACAGGGTGACACTGAAGCTTTCTTT. Protein product: CASSFRQGDTEAFF.

This clonotype was detected ten times or more. V is TRBV4-1 and J is TRBJ2-1; 7 bases agree with TRBD2. Trimming took 1 base from V and 5 from J; bases not matched to a gene: 5. This CDR3 is 15 amino acids long. Germline loops: CDR1 MGHRA, CDR2 YSYEKL. This chain's CDR3 is CASSQGAGPDNEQFF. For the CDR3, the DNA is TGCGCCAGCAGCCAAGGAGCGGGACCAGACAATGAGCAGTTCTTC.

This clonotype was seen repeatedly, ten times or more. The chain links TRBV29-1 to TRBJ2-3; TRBD2 aligns across 13 bases. V was pared by 2 bases and J by 6 bases, with 5 bases of the junction left unmatched. The CDR3 length is 15 residues. Germline CDR1 is SQVTM and CDR2 is ANQGSEA. CDR3 in amino acids: CSVELLAGGGDTQYF. In DNA, the CDR3 is TGCAGCGTTGAATTACTAGCGGGAGGGGGGGATACGCAGTATTTT.

This clonotype was detected many times. The CDR3 DNA sequence: TGCGCCAGCAACCGAGCGGGATCCTACAATGAGCAGTTCTTC. This encodes CASNRAGSYNEQFF. This chain links TRBV5-1 with TRBJ2-1, with TRBD2 matching 7 bases. CDR3 length equals 14 residues. Trimming at V came to 6 bases and at J to 1 base, leaving 4 bases not matched to a gene. Germline V gene lookup returns CDR1 SGHRS and CDR2 YFSETQ.

Notes on this clonotype: One base away lies a much larger clone, so this may be a sequencing read error. This chain connects TRBV7-7 to TRBJ2-5; TRBD2 matches 11 bases. The CDR3 is 17 residues long. CDR1 SSHAT and CDR2 FNYEAQ come from the germline V gene (reference sequence). This CDR3 reads CASSLLGLAVSQEAQYF. The CDR3 DNA sequence: TGTGCTAGCAGCTTATTGGGACTAGCGGTTAGCCAAGAGGCCCAGTACTTC.

CDR3 sequence (DNA): TGTGCCAGCAGCTTAGCGGGAGGGGGAAACATTCAGTACTTC. Translation gives CASSLAGGGNIQYF. The V gene is TRBV7-9, the J gene TRBJ2-4; D is perhaps TRBD2 (7 bases). V was pared by 0 bases and J by 6 bases, with 9 bases between. CDR3 length: 14 residues. CDR1 is SEHNR and CDR2 is FQNEAQ in the germline V gene (reference sequence).

The chain combines TRBV3-1 with TRBJ2-7; TRBD1 aligns across 9 bases. CDR1 and CDR2 (germline): LGHDT, YNNKEL (reference sequence). There are 15 residues in the CDR3. With 2 bases clipped from V and 5 bases from J, the junction kept 7 bases outside the gene matches. The CDR3 is CASSQRGTGIHEQYF. In DNA form, the CDR3 reads TGTGCCAGCAGCCAACGAGGGACAGGGATCCACGAGCAGTACTTC.

The J gene is TRBJ2-4, the V gene TRBV12-3 or TRBV12-4, with 7 bases that match TRBD2. Germline trimming cut 3 bases from V and 0 bases from J; bases unmatched to any gene: 14. This CDR3 region has 19 residues. The CDR3 coding sequence is TGTGCCAGCAGTTTGGCTAGCGGAGACCCCCCACTAGCCAAAAACATTCAGTACTTC. Its protein is CASSLASGDPPLAKNIQYF.

At least ten counts were recorded for this clonotype. This chain joins TRBV30 and TRBJ1-3; D unclear. V was shortened by 0 bases and J by 1 base, with 7 bases between the two germline ends. The CDR3 runs to 14 residues. Germline-derived CDR1 and CDR2 are GTSNPN and SVGIG (reference sequence). The CDR3 bases are TGTGCCTGGAGTGTAGCTTCTTCTGGAAACACCATATATTTT. Protein product: CAWSVASSGNTIYF.

This clonotype was counted at least ten times. The chain is built from TRBV27 and TRBJ1-2; D is perhaps TRBD1 (5 bases). CDR3 size: 13 residues. V lost 7 bases, J lost 6 bases, and 15 bases lay in between. The germline V gene has CDR1 MNHEY and CDR2 SMNVEV (reference sequence). CDR3 DNA: TGTGCCAGCACGCCCCGGGGCGGGCATGGCTACACCTTC. It translates to CASTPRGGHGYTF.

Notes on this clonotype: The junction departs from the called germline gene at one end, perhaps through a read error. The chain is built from TRBV28 and TRBJ2-5; TRBD2 aligns across 13 bases. This CDR3 contains 12 residues. From germline, CDR1 is MDHEN and CDR2 SYDVKM. CDR3 region: CASSPGTSGANF. CDR3 coding DNA: TGTGCCAGCAGCCCAGGGACTAGCGGGGCAAACTTC.